The 8 T cell receptor beta chains listed next were all sequenced from one sample in a study of human thymus T cells. Thymus tissue for the work was resected from patients undergoing corrective heart surgery. TCRdb keeps only in-frame clones here, not all; method: immunoSEQ multiplex PCR. The sample lists tens of thousands of clones, 85% to 95% seen once, with approximately 0.032% in the top ten. Material: thymus tissue. The receptor set was obtained from a girl less than two years old with a congenital heart defect but otherwise immunologically healthy.

This clone has only one observation. In DNA form, the CDR3 reads TGTGCCAGCAGGTCGACAGGGGTTACCTATGGCTACACCTTC. This codes for CASRSTGVTYGYTF. V and J are TRBV28 and TRBJ1-2; 8 nucleotides align to TRBD1. In germline, CDR1 is MDHEN, CDR2 SYDVKM. After removal of 6 bases from V and 4 bases from J, the junction contained 7 bases not matched to a gene. The CDR3 consists of 14 residues.

The chain is built from TRBV19 and TRBJ2-3; D possibly corresponds to TRBD2 (5 bases). Germline V gene lookup returns CDR1 LNHDA and CDR2 SQIVND (reference sequence). V lost 2 bases to trimming and J lost 0 bases, with 9 bases between them. The CDR3 totals 15 residues. The CDR3 bases are TGTGCCAGTAGTATAACAGCGGTAAGCACAGATACGCAGTATTTT. Translating it yields CASSITAVSTDTQYF.

The chain couples TRBV6-6 to TRBJ1-4; D gene ambiguous. CDR1 is MNHNY and CDR2 is SVGAGI in the germline V gene (reference sequence). This CDR3 region has 14 residues. V lost 7 bases, J lost 5 bases, and 14 bases lay in between. CDR3 loop: CASTPLIGNEKLFF. CDR3 sequence (DNA): TGTGCCAGCACCCCTCTGATTGGAAATGAAAAACTGTTTTTT.

This chain uses TRBV19 with TRBJ1-3, with D unresolved. The ends were cut back, 3 bases at V and 0 bases at J, with 9 bases in the middle. There are 15 residues in the CDR3. Germline values: CDR1 LNHDA, CDR2 SQIVND (reference sequence). CDR3 coding DNA: TGTGCCAGTAGTATTTGGCGGAGCTCTGGAAACACCATATATTTT. As protein: CASSIWRSSGNTIYF. The full variable domain, in which reference TRBV19 and TRBJ1-3 provide the parts outside the CDR3, is DGGITQSPKYLFRKEGQNVTLSCEQNLNHDAMYWYRQDPGQGLRLIYYSQIVNDFQKGDIAEGYSVSREKKESFPLTVTSAQKNPTAFYLCASSIWRSSGNTIYFGEGSWLTVV.

The J gene is TRBJ2-2, the V gene TRBV11-2; the D is unclear. In germline, CDR1 is SGHAT, CDR2 FQNNGV. The CDR3 has 16 amino acids. V lost 2 bases and J 4 bases, leaving 14 bases between the germline ends. CDR3 in DNA: TGTGCCAGCAGCTTACGGACGGCGGCTATCACCGGGGAGCTGTTTTTT. The encoded protein is CASSLRTAAITGELFF. Supplemented by reference TRBV11-2 and TRBJ2-2, the full variable domain reads EAGVAQSPRYKIIEKRQSVAFWCNPISGHATLYWYQQILGQGPKLLIQFQNNGVVDDSQLPKDRFSAERLKGVDSTLKIQPAKLEDSAVYLCASSLRTAAITGELFFGEGSRLTVL.

A few counts support this clone. The rearrangement uses TRBV2 and TRBJ2-3; 8 bases align to TRBD1. V shed 5 bases, J shed 4 bases, and the junction held 11 bases outside the gene matches. Germline CDR1 SNHLY, CDR2 FYNNEI. The length of the CDR3 is 16 residues. CDR3 coding DNA: TGTGCCAGCAGTCCTATAAATAGACAGGGGCCAGATACGCAGTATTTT. Translated: CASSPINRQGPDTQYF. Together with reference TRBV2 and TRBJ2-3, the CDR3 gives the full variable domain: EPEVTQTPSHQVTQMGQEVILRCVPISNHLYFYWYRQILGQKVEFLVSFYNNEISEKSEIFDDQFSVERPDGSNFTLKIRSTKLEDSAMYFCASSPINRQGPDTQYFGPGTRLTVL.

The genes are TRBV4-3 and TRBJ2-7, with 8 nucleotides matching TRBD2. Germline CDR1 reads LGHNA; CDR2 reads YSLEER. Trimming removed 3 bases from V and 5 bases from J; junction bases left unmatched: 9. This CDR3 has 15 residues. This chain's CDR3 is CASSQEPGGHHEQYF. The DNA of the CDR3 is TGCGCCAGCAGCCAGGAGCCGGGAGGGCACCACGAGCAGTACTTC.

This clone turned up a few times. This chain joins TRBV27 and TRBJ1-4; no definite D call. CDR1 MNHEY and CDR2 SMNVEV come from the germline V gene (reference sequence). The V gene lost 8 bases and the J gene lost 8 bases, with 9 bases spanning the gap. The CDR3 contains 11 residues. In DNA form, the CDR3 reads TGTGCCAGCCCCCGAGGAGAAAAACTGTTTTTT. The encoded protein is CASPRGEKLFF. Variable domain in full (rest from reference TRBV27 and TRBJ1-4): EAQVTQNPRYLITVTGKKLTVTCSQNMNHEYMSWYRQDPGLGLRQIYYSMNVEVTDKGDVPEGYKVSRKEKRNFPLILESPSPNQTSLYFCASPRGEKLFFGSGTQLSVL.